This is a list of T cell receptor beta chains from one sample in a study of Graves' ophthalmopathy and Graves' hyperthyroidism. Each CDR3 protein is one row after TCRdb ran MiXCR on the multiplex PCR reads. The sample consists of hundreds of thousands of distinct CDR3 sequences, 14% of them appearing once. Material for sequencing was blood. These TCRs come from a woman in her 30s with Graves' ophthalmopathy. CDR3s include the opening cysteine and the closing phenylalanine or tryptophan. The D gene is left open where the match is weak. Some rows have no size entry. The others give once, few or many, or a class for an expanded clone.

size	V	J	D	DNA	CDR3
many	TRBV20-1	TRBJ1-6	TRBD1	TGCAGTGCCAGCCTCGGGACAGGGGATTCACCCCTCCACTTT	CSASLGTGDSPLHF
-	TRBV10-3	TRBJ2-5	TRBD2	TGTGCCATCAGCCGACCTTTGGGCGGGGGGGGAGAGACCCAGTACTTC	CAISRPLGGGGETQYF
many	TRBV19	TRBJ1-2	-	TGTGCCAGTAGTATCGGGGCAGGTCTTTTCGATGGCTACACCTTC	CASSIGAGLFDGYTF
many	TRBV18	TRBJ1-2	TRBD1	TGTGCCAGCTCACCAATCTCAAATACGGGACAGGGGCTCTATGGCTACACCTTC	CASSPISNTGQGLYGYTF
many	TRBV6-1	TRBJ1-2	-	TGTGCCAGCCGGCAGACAGGCCGCTATGGCTACACCTTC	CASRQTGRYGYTF
many	TRBV6-5	TRBJ1-2	-	TGTGCCAGCAGTTACGAAACAGTTGCTGGCTACACCTTC	CASSYETVAGYTF
many	TRBV5-1	TRBJ1-5	-	TGCGCCAGCACACAGACGAGCAATCAGCCCCAGCATTTT	CASTQTSNQPQHF
many	TRBV6-1	TRBJ1-1	-	TGTGCCAGCAGTGACCAGGGCTGGGACACTGAAGCTTTCTTT	CASSDQGWDTEAFF
many	TRBV28	TRBJ2-5	TRBD2	TGTGCCAGCAGTTTAGGGAGCGGGAGGTACCAAGAGACCCAGTACTTC	CASSLGSGRYQETQYF
-	TRBV12-5	TRBJ2-7	-	TGTGCTAGTGGTCCCTACCGGGACCGTTCGCACGAGCAGTACTTC	CASGPYRDRSHEQYF
many	TRBV27	TRBJ1-1	-	TGTGCCAGCAGTTTATCGTATCCGGGACGCCTGATGAACACTGAAGCTTTCTTT	CASSLSYPGRLMNTEAFF
many	TRBV29-1	TRBJ2-7	-	TGCAGCGACGGTCTTTTTGACCACACCTACGAGCAGTACTTC	CSDGLFDHTYEQYF